This T cell receptor (beta chain) was observed in a study of tumor-infiltrating lymphocytes in primary liver carcinoma. TCR beta cDNA came from about 450 ng total RNA, primed with a constant-region primer. Employing slightly modified ARM-PCR, three nested multiplex PCR rounds were run, and these gave rise to the TCR beta libraries. The opening two PCR rounds, about 11 cycles each, paired TRBV1-TRBV30 forward primers with a C-beta reverse primer. Each CDR3 protein gets one entry after TCRdb re-called the multiplex PCR reads with MiXCR. The data show roughly 48,000 distinct CDR3 sequences, with about 70% seen just once and 20% to 30% held by the top ten. Scientists recovered RNA and DNA together from roughly 20-30 mg of unsorted bulk tissue. Surgeons treated the primary liver carcinoma of the patients by surgical resection. Germline CDR1 reads SQVTM; CDR2 reads ANQGSEA. The CDR3 is 13 residues long. V lost 7 bases, J lost 8 bases, and 8 bases stayed unmatched.

The chain has TRBV29-1 and TRBJ2-1, with TRBD1 matching over 10 bases. Sequences were obtained from liver tumor tissue from sampling region 3. Regarding subset: tumor region T3, left-lateral pole. The receptor was derived from a man aged 35-49 years with primary liver carcinoma and hepatitis B virus infection. The CDR3: CSGLPGQGYEQFF. CDR3 nucleotides: TGCAGCGGATTGCCGGGACAGGGGTATGAGCAGTTCTTC.